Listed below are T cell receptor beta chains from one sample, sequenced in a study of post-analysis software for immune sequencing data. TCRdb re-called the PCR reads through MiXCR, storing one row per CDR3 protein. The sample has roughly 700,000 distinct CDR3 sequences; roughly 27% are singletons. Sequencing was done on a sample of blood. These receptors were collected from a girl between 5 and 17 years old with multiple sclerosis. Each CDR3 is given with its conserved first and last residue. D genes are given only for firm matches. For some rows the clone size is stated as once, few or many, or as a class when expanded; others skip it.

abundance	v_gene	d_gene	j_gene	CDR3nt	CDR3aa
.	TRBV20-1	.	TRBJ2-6	TGCAGTGCTAGTCAAGGGCCTTCTGGGGCCAACGTCCTGACTTTC	CSASQGPSGANVLTF
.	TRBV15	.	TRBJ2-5	TGTGCCACCAGCAGAGACAGGGGCTACCAAGAGACCCAGTACTTC	CATSRDRGYQETQYF
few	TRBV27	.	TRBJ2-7	TGTGCCAGCAGTTTGACGGACTCAGGGCTCGGCGAGCAGTACTTC	CASSLTDSGLGEQYF
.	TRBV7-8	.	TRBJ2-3	TGTGCCAGCAGCTGGGGGACGGAGGGTCCCAGCACAGATACGCAGTATTTT	CASSWGTEGPSTDTQYF
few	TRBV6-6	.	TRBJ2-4	TGTGCCAGCAGTTACTCGACGGGCAGGGCAAGGGACATTCAGTACTTC	CASSYSTGRARDIQYF
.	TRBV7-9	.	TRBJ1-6	TGTGCCAGCAGCTTACGGGTCGATAATTCACCCCTCCACTTT	CASSLRVDNSPLHF
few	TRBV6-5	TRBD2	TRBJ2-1	TGTGCCAGCAGTTACCCAGGACTAGCGGGGGACGACAGCTCCTACAATGAGCAGTTCTTC	CASSYPGLAGDDSSYNEQFF
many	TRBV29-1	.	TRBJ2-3	TGCAGCGTTGCCCGGGATACGCAGTATTTT	CSVARDTQYF
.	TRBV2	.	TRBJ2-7	TGTGCCAGTAGAAGTCCTTGGGACGGAACCTACGAGCAGTACTTC	CASRSPWDGTYEQYF
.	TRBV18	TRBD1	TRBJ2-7	TGTGCCAGCTCACCCGATGGGACAGGGGCCAGCGAGCAGTACTTC	CASSPDGTGASEQYF
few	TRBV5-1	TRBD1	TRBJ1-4	TGCGCCAGCAGCCCACAGGGGGCCGGTGAAAAACTGTTTTTT	CASSPQGAGEKLFF
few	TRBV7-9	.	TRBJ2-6	TGTGCCAGCAGCCGCCCGCAGGGGACTGCAGCGACTGGGGCCAACGTCCTGACTTTC	CASSRPQGTAATGANVLTF
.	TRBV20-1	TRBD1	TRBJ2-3	TGCAGTTCCTATCGGACAGGGGCAGATACGCAGTATTTT	CSSYRTGADTQYF
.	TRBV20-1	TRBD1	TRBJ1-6	TGCAGTGCTAAATCTTACTGGACAGGGGAAAATTCACCCCTCCACTTT	CSAKSYWTGENSPLHF
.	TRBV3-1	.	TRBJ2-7	TGTGCCAGCAGCCAAGGCTACGCCGGCAACGGGGGGCAGTACTTC	CASSQGYAGNGGQYF
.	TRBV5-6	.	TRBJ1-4	TGTGCCAGCAGCCTCACCCAACAGGGAATAAAGGAAAAACTGTTTTTT	CASSLTQQGIKEKLFF
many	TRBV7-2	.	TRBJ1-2	TGTGCCAGCAGCCAGCCAGGGAGGGGCCGCTGGGGCTACACCTTC	CASSQPGRGRWGYTF
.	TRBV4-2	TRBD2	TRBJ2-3	TGTGCCAGCAGCCAAGAACTAGCGGGTTTCGCAGATACGCAGTATTTT	CASSQELAGFADTQYF
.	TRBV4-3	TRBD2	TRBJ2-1	TGCGCCAGCAGCCAGAGCGGGAGAGGTTTTCGCAATGAGCAGTTCTTC	CASSQSGRGFRNEQFF
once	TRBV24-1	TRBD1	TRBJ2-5	TGTGCCACCAGTGATTTGCTGGGACAGGGGGAAGAGACCCAGTACTTC	CATSDLLGQGEETQYF
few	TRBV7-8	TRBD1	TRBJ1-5	TGTGCCAGCAGCTCGACGGTGGCAGGGGGTGAGCAGCCCCAGCATTTT	CASSSTVAGGEQPQHF
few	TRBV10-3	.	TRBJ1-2	TGTGCCATCAGTGAGTCGAAGCTCCGGGGAGGCTACACCTTC	CAISESKLRGGYTF
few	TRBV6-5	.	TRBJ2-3	TGTGCCAGCAGCCCTAGCTCCCCCAGCACAGATACGCAGTATTTT	CASSPSSPSTDTQYF
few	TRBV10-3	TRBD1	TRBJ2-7	TGTGCCATCAGTGACCCCGGGACAGGGGGCTACGAGCAGTACTTC	CAISDPGTGGYEQYF
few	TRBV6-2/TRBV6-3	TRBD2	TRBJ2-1	TGTGCCAGCAGACCTCAGGGGCGACTAGCGGGACAAAATGAGCAGTTCTTC	CASRPQGRLAGQNEQFF
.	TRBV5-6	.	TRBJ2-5	TGTGCCAGCAGCTTCTATTCTCCCTACTTAGGGGGAGAGACCCAGTACTTC	CASSFYSPYLGGETQYF
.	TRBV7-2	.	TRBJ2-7	TGTGCCAGCAGCTTAATTTGGGCGCAACTTCAGTACTTC	CASSLIWAQLQYF
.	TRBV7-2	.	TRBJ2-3	TGTGCCAGCAGCCTGGAGGGGGGCCACACAGATACGCAGTATTTT	CASSLEGGHTDTQYF
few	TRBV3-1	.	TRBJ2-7	TGTGCCAGCAGCCAGGGACGATCTACAAGATACGAGCAGTACTTC	CASSQGRSTRYEQYF
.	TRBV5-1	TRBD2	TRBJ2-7	TGCGCCAGTCGGACTAGCGGGACATGCGAGCAGTACTTC	CASRTSGTCEQYF
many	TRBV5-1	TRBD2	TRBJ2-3	TGCGCCAGCAGCTCACTCCTCACAGCGGGAGGGCTAACGGATACGCAGTATTTT	CASSSLLTAGGLTDTQYF
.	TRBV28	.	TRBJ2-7	TGTGCCAGCAGTTCCAACTGGGTGCCCGACTACGAGCAGTACTTC	CASSSNWVPDYEQYF
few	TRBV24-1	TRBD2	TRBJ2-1	TGTGCCACCAGTGAGCCGGGACTAGCGGGAGTCGGCAATGAGCAGTTCTTC	CATSEPGLAGVGNEQFF
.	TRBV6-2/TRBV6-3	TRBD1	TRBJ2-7	TGTGCCAGCACCCGGACAGGGGTATCCTACGAGCAGTACTTC	CASTRTGVSYEQYF
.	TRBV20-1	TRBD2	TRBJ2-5	TGCAGTGCTAGAGATCCCACTAGCGGGGAGACCCAGTACTTC	CSARDPTSGETQYF
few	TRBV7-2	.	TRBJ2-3	TGTGCCAGCAGCTTAGCGAACGCCCTAGCGACAGATACGCAGTATTTT	CASSLANALATDTQYF
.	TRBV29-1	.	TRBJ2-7	TGCAGCGTTCCCACGGAGAGTACAGGTTTTTTCAATGAGCAGTACTTC	CSVPTESTGFFNEQYF
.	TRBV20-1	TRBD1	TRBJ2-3	TGCAGTGCTCCGGACAGGATTCGTACAGATACGCAGTATTTT	CSAPDRIRTDTQYF